This entry describes one T cell receptor (beta chain). Its antigen is unknown. This CDR3 is missing its conserved last phenylalanine or tryptophan, likely due to a read error. The data derive from a study of T cell repertoires in cytomegalovirus infection. Study information: Based on public TCR beta signatures, there were indications of CMV infection and of a matching HLA type.

One entry per CDR3 protein, called by TCRdb with MiXCR from the reads. The sample gives nearly 450,000 distinct CDR3 sequences, roughly 30% of which show up once; roughly 13% is in the top ten. CDR1 is LGHNT, CDR2 FRNRAP, per germline. V gave up 1 base and J gave up 6 bases, with 7 bases separating them. The CDR3 length is 13 residues. Study-level points and caveats: HLA-C-restricted CMV clonotypes gave the most frequent clonotype in two of eight donors.

Sample: PBMCs. The receptor's source is a human donor in good health (CMV status not recorded). Some clones in this sample may be carry-over from other donors' samples. The chain uses TRBV12-5 and TRBJ2-1; the D gene is possibly TRBD1 (5 bases). The CDR3 loop is CASGLEGVNEQFL. DNA for the CDR3: TGTGCTAGTGGTTTGGAAGGGGTCAATGAGCAGTTCTTA.